This TCR beta chain was profiled in a study of shared clonotypes between healthy human individuals. This CDR3 is 16 amino acids long. CDR1 and CDR2 (germline): SGHRS, YFSETQ. V lost 6 bases and J 0 bases, leaving 15 bases between the germline ends. Every subset had its genomic DNA shared out evenly among several immunoSEQ plates. The method was immunoSEQ multiplex PCR; TCRdb's version includes in-frame clones alone and lacks a portion of them. The data hold about half a million clones, with about 76% observed a single time. Specimen: PBMCs. V and J are TRBV5-1 and TRBJ1-4; no firm D call. The sequence was obtained from a woman aged 40 to 49 in good health. Some clones in this sample may be carry-over from other donors' samples. This CDR3 reads CASTQMEVATNEKLFF. The CDR3 region has the DNA TGCGCCAGCACCCAAATGGAGGTTGCAACTAATGAAAAACTGTTTTTT.